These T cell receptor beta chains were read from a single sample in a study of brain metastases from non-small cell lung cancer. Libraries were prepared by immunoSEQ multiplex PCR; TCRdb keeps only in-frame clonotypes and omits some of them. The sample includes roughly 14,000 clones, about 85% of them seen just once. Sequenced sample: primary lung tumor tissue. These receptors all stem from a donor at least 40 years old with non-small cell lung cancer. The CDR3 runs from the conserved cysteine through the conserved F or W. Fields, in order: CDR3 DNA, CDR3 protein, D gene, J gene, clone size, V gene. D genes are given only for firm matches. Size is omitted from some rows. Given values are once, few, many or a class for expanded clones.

TGTGCCAGCACCCTGGGGACAGTCTTTATGAACACTGAAGCTTTCTTT	CASTLGTVFMNTEAFF	TRBD1	TRBJ1-1	.	TRBV7-9
TGTGCCAGCAGTGAAGAAGAGAACGAGCAGTACTTC	CASSEEENEQYF	.	TRBJ2-7	.	TRBV2
TGCGCCAGCAGCTCGACAGGGTCTGGCAATCAGCCCCAGCATTTT	CASSSTGSGNQPQHF	TRBD1	TRBJ1-5	.	TRBV5-1
TGTGCCAGCAGCTTAGCCGACAGAGCGAATTCACCCCTCCACTTT	CASSLADRANSPLHF	.	TRBJ1-6	.	TRBV7-4
TGCAGTGCTAGTCGGGGCGCAAAGCCCCAGCATTTT	CSASRGAKPQHF	.	TRBJ1-5	.	TRBV20-1
TGTGCTAGTGGTTTGGCGGTCACAGGGGGTGGTGGCTACACCTTC	CASGLAVTGGGGYTF	TRBD1	TRBJ1-2	.	TRBV12-5
TGCGCCAGCAGCTTCGGACAACAGAACACTGAAGCTTTCTTT	CASSFGQQNTEAFF	.	TRBJ1-1	.	TRBV5-1
TGTGCCAGCCGCCGACCATCGGGCGTCTACGAGCAGTACTTC	CASRRPSGVYEQYF	.	TRBJ2-7	.	TRBV6-2/TRBV6-3
TGTGCCAGCAGCCAATCTGCCTTAGGAAAGGGTGCTTTCTTT	CASSQSALGKGAFF	.	TRBJ1-1	.	TRBV3-1/TRBV3-2
TGTGCCAGCAGCCCCGGACCTAGGGGAGATACGCAGTATTTT	CASSPGPRGDTQYF	.	TRBJ2-3	once	TRBV5-8
TGTGCCATCAGTGAACGGGGGGCTAACACTGAAGCTTTCTTT	CAISERGANTEAFF	.	TRBJ1-1	.	TRBV10-3
TGTGCTAGTGGTTTGGACGGGGGGAGGTTCTATGGCTACACCTTC	CASGLDGGRFYGYTF	.	TRBJ1-2	.	TRBV12-5
TGTGCCAGCAGTACCTGGGGCGGGAACTATGGCTACACCTTC	CASSTWGGNYGYTF	.	TRBJ1-2	once	TRBV6-5
TGTGCCAGCAGCCCGGACCCCTTGGTCGGCGAGCAGTACTTC	CASSPDPLVGEQYF	.	TRBJ2-7	.	TRBV13
TGTGCCAGTAGTAGAGGGAGGGTAGGGACAGATACGCAGTATTTT	CASSRGRVGTDTQYF	TRBD2	TRBJ2-3	.	TRBV19
TGTGCCAGCAGTGAACGGGCGGGGGGAGCCACAGATACGCAGTATTTT	CASSERAGGATDTQYF	TRBD2	TRBJ2-3	.	TRBV6-1
TGTGCCAGCAGCTTATTGGGTAGCAACACCGGGGAGCTGTTTTTT	CASSLLGSNTGELFF	.	TRBJ2-2	.	TRBV7-9
TGTGCCAGCAGCTTGAACAGGGTTGACACTGAAGCTTTCTTT	CASSLNRVDTEAFF	.	TRBJ1-1	once	TRBV7-2
TGCAGCGTTGAGGGGGGGCTTAACACTGAAGCTTTCTTT	CSVEGGLNTEAFF	.	TRBJ1-1	.	TRBV29-1
TGTGCCATGTCGCAGGGGGCCAATGGGGTATCTGAAGCTTTCTTT	CAMSQGANGVSEAFF	TRBD1	TRBJ1-1	.	TRBV30
TGTGCCAGCAGCTTAGACCCAGACAGGGGCGAGCAGTACTTC	CASSLDPDRGEQYF	TRBD1	TRBJ2-7	.	TRBV7-2
TGCGCCAGCAGCCAAATTCGGGGATCCCGCACAGATACGCAGTATTTT	CASSQIRGSRTDTQYF	.	TRBJ2-3	.	TRBV4-3
TGTGCCAGTAGTACCCCTCGGGGGCAGGGCAATGAGCAGTTCTTC	CASSTPRGQGNEQFF	.	TRBJ2-1	once	TRBV6-1
TGCACCAGCAGTGGAGGAGCCTCAGATACGCAGTATTTT	CTSSGGASDTQYF	.	TRBJ2-3	.	TRBV10-1
TGTGCCAGCAGCGTTGGACAGGGAAGGAGCTACACCTTC	CASSVGQGRSYTF	TRBD1	TRBJ1-2	.	TRBV5-8
TGTGCCAGCAGTCCGACAGGGTCTCAGACCCAGTACTTC	CASSPTGSQTQYF	TRBD1	TRBJ2-5	once	TRBV3-1/TRBV3-2
TGTGCTAGTGGTTTTCAGTGGACAGATGACTCTGGAAACACCATATATTTT	CASGFQWTDDSGNTIYF	.	TRBJ1-3	once	TRBV12-5
TGTGCCAGCAGCTTAGCAGGGTTGGCCACCGGGGAGCTGTTTTTT	CASSLAGLATGELFF	.	TRBJ2-2	few	TRBV7-6
TGCGCCAGCAGCTTGGGGCCCAGGGGGTGGGCTGGGGCCAACGTCCTGACTTTC	CASSLGPRGWAGANVLTF	TRBD1	TRBJ2-6	.	TRBV5-1
TGTGCCAGCAGTTTTTCCTATTCACCCCTCCACTTT	CASSFSYSPLHF	.	TRBJ1-6	.	TRBV12-3/TRBV12-4
TGTGCCAGCAGTTTTACAGGGAATAATGAGCAGTTCTTC	CASSFTGNNEQFF	.	TRBJ2-1	.	TRBV6-2/TRBV6-3
TGTGCCAGCAGCTTAGGTTTCAGGGGAGTAACTAATGAAAAACTGTTTTTT	CASSLGFRGVTNEKLFF	.	TRBJ1-4	.	TRBV7-9
TGTGCCAGCAGCTTGGAGTATGGGACAGGGGGTGGTGAGCAGTACTTC	CASSLEYGTGGGEQYF	TRBD1	TRBJ2-7	.	TRBV5-4
TGTGCCAGCAGCTTTTTGACTAGCGGCCTGGGTGAGCAGTTCTTC	CASSFLTSGLGEQFF	TRBD2	TRBJ2-1	.	TRBV7-3
TGTGCCAGCAGCCGCGCCGGGACTCCGACTAATGAGCAGTTCTTC	CASSRAGTPTNEQFF	.	TRBJ2-1	.	TRBV5-4
TGTGCCACCAGTGACTCCGGACAGGACCCCTCTGGGGCCAACGTCCTGACTTTC	CATSDSGQDPSGANVLTF	TRBD1	TRBJ2-6	.	TRBV24-1
TGTGCCAGCAGCCCGGGACCAAACAATGAGCAGTTCTTC	CASSPGPNNEQFF	.	TRBJ2-1	few	TRBV7-3
TGTGCCAGCAGCTTGGTGGGACACTCGGAGGGCTATGGCTACACCTTC	CASSLVGHSEGYGYTF	.	TRBJ1-2	.	TRBV5-6